The present TCR beta chain was sequenced within a study of blood T cells in healthy people across ages. The use of a sample-barcoded 5' primer and a J-beta primer mix characterized a second PCR of roughly 7 to 12 cycles. TCRdb redid the calling of the 5' RACE reads with MiXCR, one entry per CDR3 protein. The sample contains roughly 2 million distinct CDR3 sequences, 49% of which appear only once. The CDR3 has 13 residues. Trimming cost V 8 bases and J 3 bases; bases outside gene matches: 4. The germline V gene has CDR1 ENHRY and CDR2 SYGVKD. The clonotype originates from a woman aged 40 to 50 in good health. The chain carries TRBV10-3 and TRBJ2-1; 7 nucleotides agree with TRBD1. The sample consisted of blood. CDR3: CAIRAGGYNEQFF. The CDR3 DNA sequence: TGTGCCATCCGGGCAGGGGGCTACAATGAGCAGTTCTTC.